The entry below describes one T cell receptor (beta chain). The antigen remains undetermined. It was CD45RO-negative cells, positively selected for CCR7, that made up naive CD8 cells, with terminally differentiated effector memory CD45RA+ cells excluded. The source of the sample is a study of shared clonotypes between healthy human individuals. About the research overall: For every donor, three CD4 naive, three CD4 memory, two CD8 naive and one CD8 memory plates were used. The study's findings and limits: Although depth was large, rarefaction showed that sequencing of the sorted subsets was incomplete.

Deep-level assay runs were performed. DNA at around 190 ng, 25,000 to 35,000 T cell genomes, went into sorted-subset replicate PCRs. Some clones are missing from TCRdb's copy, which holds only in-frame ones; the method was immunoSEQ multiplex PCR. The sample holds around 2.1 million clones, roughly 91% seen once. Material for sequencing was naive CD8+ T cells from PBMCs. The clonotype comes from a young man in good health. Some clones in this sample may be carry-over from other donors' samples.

CDR3 bases: TGTGCCAGCAGCTCCCGGGACGGTGGCACCGGGGAGCTGTTTTTT. Translation gives CASSSRDGGTGELFF. The J gene is TRBJ2-2, the V gene TRBV7-9, with D perhaps being TRBD1 or TRBD2 (5 bases each). The CDR3 consists of 15 residues. With 4 bases removed from V and 4 bases from J, the gap between germline ends came to 13 bases. Germline CDR1 is SEHNR and CDR2 is FQNEAQ (reference sequence).